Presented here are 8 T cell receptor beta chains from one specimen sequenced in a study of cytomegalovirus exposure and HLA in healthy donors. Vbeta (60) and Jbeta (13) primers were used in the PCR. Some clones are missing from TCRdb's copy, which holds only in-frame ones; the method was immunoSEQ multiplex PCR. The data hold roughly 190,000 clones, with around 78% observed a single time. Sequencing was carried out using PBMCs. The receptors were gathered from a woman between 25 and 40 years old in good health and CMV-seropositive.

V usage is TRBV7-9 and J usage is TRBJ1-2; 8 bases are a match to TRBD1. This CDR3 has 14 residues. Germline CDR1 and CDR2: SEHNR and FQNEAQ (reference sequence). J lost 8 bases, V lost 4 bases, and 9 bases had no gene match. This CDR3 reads CASSSGTGLKGYTF. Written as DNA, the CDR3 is TGTGCCAGCAGCTCGGGGACAGGTTTAAAAGGCTACACCTTC.

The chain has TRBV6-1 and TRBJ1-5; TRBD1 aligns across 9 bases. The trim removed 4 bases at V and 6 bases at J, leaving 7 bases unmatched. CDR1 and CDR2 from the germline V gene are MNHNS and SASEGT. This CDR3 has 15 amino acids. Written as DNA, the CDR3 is TGTGCCAGCAGTGCAGGGACAGGGTGGGGTCAGCCCCAGCATTTT. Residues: CASSAGTGWGQPQHF.

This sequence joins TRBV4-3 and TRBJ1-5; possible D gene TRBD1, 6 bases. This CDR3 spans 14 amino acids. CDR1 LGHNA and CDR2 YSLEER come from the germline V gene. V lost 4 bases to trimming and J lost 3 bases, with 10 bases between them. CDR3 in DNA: TGCGCCAGCAGCCCGGGACACATCAATCAGCCCCAGCATTTT. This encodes CASSPGHINQPQHF.

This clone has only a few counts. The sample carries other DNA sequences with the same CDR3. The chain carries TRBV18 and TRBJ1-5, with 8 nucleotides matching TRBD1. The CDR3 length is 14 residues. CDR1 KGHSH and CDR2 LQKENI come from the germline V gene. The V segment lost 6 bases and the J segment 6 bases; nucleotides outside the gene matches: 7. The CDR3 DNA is TGTGCCAGCTCGCCCGGACAGGGAGGTCAGCCCCAGCATTTT. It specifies CASSPGQGGQPQHF.

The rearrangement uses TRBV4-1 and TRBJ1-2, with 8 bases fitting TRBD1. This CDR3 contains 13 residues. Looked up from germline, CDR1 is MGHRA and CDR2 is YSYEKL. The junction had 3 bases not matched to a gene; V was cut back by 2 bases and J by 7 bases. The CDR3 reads CASSQTGQAGYTF. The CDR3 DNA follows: TGCGCCAGCAGCCAAACGGGACAGGCTGGCTACACCTTC.

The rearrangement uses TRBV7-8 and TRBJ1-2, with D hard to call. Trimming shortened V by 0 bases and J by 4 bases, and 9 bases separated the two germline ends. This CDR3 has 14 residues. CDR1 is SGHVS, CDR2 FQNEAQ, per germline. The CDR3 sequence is CASSLAIRGYGYTF. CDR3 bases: TGTGCCAGCAGCTTAGCGATCCGCGGCTATGGCTACACCTTC. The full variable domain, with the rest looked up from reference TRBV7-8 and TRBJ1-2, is GAGVSQSPRYKVAKRGQDVALRCDPISGHVSLFWYQQALGQGPEFLTYFQNEAQLDKSGLPSDRFFAERPEGSVSTLKIQRTQQEDSAVYLCASSLAIRGYGYTFGSGTRLTVV.

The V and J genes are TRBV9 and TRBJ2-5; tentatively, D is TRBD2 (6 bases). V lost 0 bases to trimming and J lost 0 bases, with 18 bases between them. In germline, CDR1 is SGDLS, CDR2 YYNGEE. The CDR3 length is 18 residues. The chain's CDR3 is CASSVGDSPYLYQETQYF. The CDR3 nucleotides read TGTGCCAGCAGCGTAGGGGACTCCCCCTACCTCTACCAAGAGACCCAGTACTTC.

CDR3 sequence reads: CASSLPRAIGRTEAFF. The DNA of the CDR3 is TGTGCCAGCAGCTTACCTCGGGCAATAGGGAGGACTGAAGCTTTCTTT. V and J are TRBV7-9 and TRBJ1-1, with D unclear. Germline CDR1 and CDR2: SEHNR and FQNEAQ (reference sequence). The ends were cut back, 2 bases at V and 5 bases at J, with 18 bases in the middle. CDR3 length: 16 amino acids.